The 5 T cell receptor beta chains listed next were all sequenced from one sample in a study of OX40 agonist ivuxolimab in advanced cancers. The library was made by the immunoSEQ multiplex PCR assay. TCRdb took this table from immuneACCESS and kept in-frame rearrangements with V and J called. Such tables lack part of the clones; where checked against another copy, unresolved V genes explain under half of the gap, and the rest is unexplained. The sample yields approximately 13,000 clones; more than 70% were counted once. Jointly, the top ten make up approximately 19% of the sample. The input for sequencing was CD4+ or CD8+ T cells sorted from blood, taken in a trial of the OX40 agonist ivuxolimab. Receptors were obtained from an adult with an advanced solid tumor such as melanoma, head and neck, liver or kidney cancer.

The V gene is TRBV2, the J gene TRBJ1-4; a possible D gene is TRBD1 (6 bases). V dropped 8 bases and J dropped 2 bases, with 18 bases sitting between them. Germline CDR1 and CDR2: SNHLY and FYNNEI. The CDR3 is 16 amino acids. The CDR3 spells CASSDRFYHTNEKLFF. DNA for the CDR3: TGTGCCAGCTCCGACAGGTTTTATCACACTAATGAAAAACTGTTTTTT.

The chain has TRBV5-4 and TRBJ2-1; perhaps TRBD1 as D (8 bases). The V end was cut by 1 base, the J end by 7 bases, with 15 bases between. The CDR3 runs to 15 residues. The germline gives CDR1 SGHNT, CDR2 YYREEE (reference sequence). The CDR3, as DNA: TGTGCCAGCAGCTTGTTAACAGGGGGGGCTAATGAGCAGTTCTTC. It is translated as CASSLLTGGANEQFF.

The rearrangement links TRBV27 to TRBJ2-7; 9 nucleotides agree with TRBD1. The V segment lost 2 bases and the J segment 11 bases; nucleotides outside the gene matches: 1. The CDR3 has 11 residues. Germline CDR1 and CDR2: MNHEY and SMNVEV (reference sequence). The CDR3 nucleotides read TGTGCCAGCAGTTTAGGGGACAGGGAGTACTTC. Protein sequence: CASSLGDREYF.

In the case of this clone: Given a much more abundant clone one base away, this may be a read error. This chain connects TRBV9 to TRBJ2-5; TRBD1 might be the D (6 bases). Germline V gene data show CDR1 as SGDLS and CDR2 as YYNGEE. The germline V and J ends were trimmed by 0 bases and 3 bases, with 9 bases remaining between them. There are 14 residues in the CDR3. CDR3 in DNA: TGTGCCAGCAGCGTAGTCAGGGGCGAAGAGACCCAGTACTTC. This gives the protein CASSVVRGEETQYF. Full variable domain (rest looked up from reference TRBV9 and TRBJ2-5): DSGVTQTPKHLITATGQRVTLRCSPRSGDLSVYWYQQSLDQGLQFLIQYYNGEERAKGNILERFSAQQFPDLHSELNLSSLELGDSALYFCASSVVRGEETQYFGPGTRLLVL.

This clone was found a few times. This chain links TRBV7-3 with TRBJ2-1; 12 bases fit TRBD2. The CDR3 runs to 15 residues. The J segment lost 5 bases and the V segment lost 5 bases, leaving 4 bases of the junction unmatched. CDR1 is SGHTA and CDR2 is FQGTGA in the germline V gene. The CDR3, as DNA: TGTGCCAGCAGCCCCCGACTAGCGGGAGACAATGAGCAGTTCTTC. Translating it yields CASSPRLAGDNEQFF.